The clone carrying this T cell receptor (beta chain) was observed a handful of times. The entry originates in a study of blood T cell repertoires in COVID-19. Study as a whole: In each case, the material was cDNA or gDNA derived from T cells, B-cell-depleted T cells, or PBMCs.

CDR3 length equals 11 residues. Germline values: CDR1 SNHLY, CDR2 FYNNEI. Trimming pared 8 bases from V and 10 bases from J, leaving 14 bases between. Original processing methods: Reference gene primers were amplified, and this amplification served to estimate nucleated cell counts. This table comes from immunoSEQ multiplex PCR, and its TCRdb copy is limited to in-frame clones, with some not included. The V and J calls and clone size were taken over from that table, and D and trimming were inferred from the DNA. Of 100,000 to 150,000 clones in the sample, about 87% were seen once. The chain joins TRBV2 to TRBJ1-1; D may be TRBD1 (6 bases). The sequenced material came from peripheral blood. This receptor was taken from a woman aged 55-70 years with acute or convalescent COVID-19. CDR3: CASSLGRGAFF. The CDR3 nucleotides are TGTGCCAGCTCCCTGGGCAGGGGAGCTTTCTTT.